The clone carrying this T cell receptor beta chain was observed a single time. Its antigen is unidentified. This specimen belongs to a study of T cell responses to AZD1222 COVID-19 vaccine. From germline, CDR1 is SGHDT and CDR2 YYEEEE. The CDR3 totals 16 residues. V lost 1 base, J lost 5 bases, and 7 bases stayed unmatched. Profiling relied on immunoSEQ multiplex PCR, and the TCRdb table lists in-frame clones only, not all of them. Of roughly 160,000 clones in the sample, about 92% are singletons; the top ten hold approximately 0.97%. Study observations and caveats: Reports say nearly half of spike-specific TCRs go after unmutated variant regions.

The sequences come from peripheral blood, collected on day 0 of AZD1222 vaccination. This sequence originates from an adult in good health. The rearrangement uses TRBV5-6 and TRBJ2-1; 9 positions agree with TRBD2. This chain's CDR3 is CASSLPPLAGNNEQFF. The CDR3 DNA is TGTGCCAGCAGCTTGCCGCCTCTAGCGGGGAACAATGAGCAGTTCTTC. Variable domain in full (rest from reference TRBV5-6 and TRBJ2-1): DAGVTQSPTHLIKTRGQQVTLRCSPKSGHDTVSWYQQALGQGPQFIFQYYEEEERQRGNFPDRFSGHQFPNYSSELNVNALLLGDSALYLCASSLPPLAGNNEQFFGPGTRLTVL.